A few counts support the clone carrying this T cell receptor (beta chain). As yet, its antigen is unknown. Sequencing ends 3 residues short of the CDR3 end; the germline J gene provides the rest. Both groups were predominantly of Caucasian heritage. Sequencing input was equivalent genomic DNA from CVID and controls. Libraries were prepared by immunoSEQ multiplex PCR; TCRdb keeps only in-frame clonotypes and omits some of them. The repertoire consists of more than 35,000 clones, none detected only once. The germline V gene has CDR1 SGHRS and CDR2 YFSETQ. This CDR3 has 17 residues. After removal of 0 bases from V and 4 bases from J, the junction contained 6 bases not matched to a gene. The data were obtained in a study of T cell clonality in common variable immunodeficiency. General study results and limits: Reportedly, TCR beta sequences from common variable immunodeficiency showed fewer deletions and N-nucleotide insertions. Repertoire-complication correlations in CVID were limited by patient heterogeneity.

What was sequenced was peripheral blood mononuclear cells. The clonotype was recovered from a human donor with common variable immunodeficiency. J is TRBJ2-7 and V is TRBV5-1; 14 nucleotides align to TRBD2. CDR3 region: CASSLGLAGGLPYEQYF. CDR3 DNA, as far as it was read: TGCGCCAGCAGCTTGGGACTAGCGGGGGGGCTCCCTTACGAG.